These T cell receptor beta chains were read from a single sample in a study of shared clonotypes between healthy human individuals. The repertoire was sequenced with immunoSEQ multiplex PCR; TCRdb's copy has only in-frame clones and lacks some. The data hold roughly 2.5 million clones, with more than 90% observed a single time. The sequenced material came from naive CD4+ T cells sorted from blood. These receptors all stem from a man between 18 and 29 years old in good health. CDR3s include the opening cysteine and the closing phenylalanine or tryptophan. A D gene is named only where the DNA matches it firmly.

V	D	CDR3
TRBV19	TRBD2	CASSIRGVAGELFF
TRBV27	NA	CASSLSIDRQVWHSPLHF
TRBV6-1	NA	CASSPRGSRPDTQYF
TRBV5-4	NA	CASSLFRVHTDTQYF
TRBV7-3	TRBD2	CASSQGTSPYNEQFF
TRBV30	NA	CAWSPTGAYSGNTIYF
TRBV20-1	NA	CSASSGGYTF
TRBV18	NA	CASSPLKRLAKNIQYF
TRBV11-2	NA	CASSFTGAGDTQYF
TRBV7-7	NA	CASSLGSGREQFF
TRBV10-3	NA	CATPSDPNTGELFF
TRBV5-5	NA	CAGKQEFGTGELFF
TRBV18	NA	CASSPQGGTDTGELFF
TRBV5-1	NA	CASSPTADPIGYTF
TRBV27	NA	CASSLWGGGRNEQFF
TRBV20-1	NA	CSAARIGGYTF
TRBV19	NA	CASSIDLRGVAKNIQYF